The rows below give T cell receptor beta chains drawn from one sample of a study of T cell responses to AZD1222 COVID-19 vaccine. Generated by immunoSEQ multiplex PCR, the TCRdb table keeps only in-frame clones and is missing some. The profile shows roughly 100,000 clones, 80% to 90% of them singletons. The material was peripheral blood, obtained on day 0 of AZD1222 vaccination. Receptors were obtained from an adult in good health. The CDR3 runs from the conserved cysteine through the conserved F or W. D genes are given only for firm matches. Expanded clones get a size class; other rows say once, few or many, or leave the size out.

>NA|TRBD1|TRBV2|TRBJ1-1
CASSDRTGRASMNTEAFF
TGTGCCAGCAGTGACCGGACAGGCCGGGCCTCCATGAACACTGAAGCTTTCTTT
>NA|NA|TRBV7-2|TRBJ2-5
CASSLGRDSWETQYF
TGTGCCAGCAGCTTAGGTCGGGATTCGTGGGAGACCCAGTACTTC
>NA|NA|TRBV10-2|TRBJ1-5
CASSDGVNQPQHF
TGCGCCAGCAGTGATGGGGTGAATCAGCCCCAGCATTTT
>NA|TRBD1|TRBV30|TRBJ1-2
CACGTGGGYGYTF
TGTGCCTGCGGGACAGGGGGGGGCTATGGCTACACCTTC
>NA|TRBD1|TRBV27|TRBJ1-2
CASSLQGTPGRSYAF
TGTGCCAGCAGTCTACAGGGGACCCCCGGTAGGAGCTACGCCTTC
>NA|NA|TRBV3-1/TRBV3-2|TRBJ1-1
CASSQRNTEAFF
TGTGCCAGCAGCCAACGTAACACTGAAGCTTTCTTT
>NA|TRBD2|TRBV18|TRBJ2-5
CASSPEGREQETQYF
TGTGCCAGCTCACCCGAAGGGAGGGAGCAAGAGACCCAGTACTTC
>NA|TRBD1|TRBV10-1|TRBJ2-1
CASRPDRNNEQFF
TGCGCCAGCAGACCGGACAGGAACAATGAGCAGTTCTTC
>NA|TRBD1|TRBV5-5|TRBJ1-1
CASSLGQGGTEAFF
TGTGCCAGCAGCTTGGGACAGGGGGGGACTGAAGCTTTCTTT
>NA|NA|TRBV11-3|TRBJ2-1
CASSSRLVDEQFF
TGTGCCAGCAGCTCCCGGTTAGTGGATGAGCAGTTCTTC
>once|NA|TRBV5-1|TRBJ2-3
CASSSNTDTQYF
TGCGCCAGCAGCTCTAACACAGATACGCAGTATTTT
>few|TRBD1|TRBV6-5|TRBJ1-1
CASSPQGGTEAFF
TGTGCCAGCAGTCCCCAGGGGGGAACTGAAGCTTTCTTT
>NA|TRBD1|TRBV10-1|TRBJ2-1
CASSEDRGVDEQFF
TGCGCCAGCAGTGAGGACAGGGGGGTCGATGAGCAGTTCTTC
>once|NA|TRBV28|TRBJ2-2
CASRDGNTGELFF
TGTGCCAGCCGGGACGGGAACACCGGGGAGCTGTTTTTT
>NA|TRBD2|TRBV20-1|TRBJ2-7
CSAGTSFEQYF
TGCAGTGCGGGGACTAGCTTCGAGCAGTACTTC
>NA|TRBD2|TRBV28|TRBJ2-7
CASRLPDGAGGYEQYF
TGTGCCAGCAGGCTACCTGACGGAGCGGGGGGCTACGAGCAGTACTTC
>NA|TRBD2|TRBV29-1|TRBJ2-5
CSVEQRERETQYF
TGCAGCGTTGAACAGCGGGAGCGGGAGACCCAGTACTTC
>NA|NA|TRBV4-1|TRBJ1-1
CASSQASGTEAFF
TGCGCCAGCTCTCAGGCGAGTGGGACTGAAGCTTTCTTT
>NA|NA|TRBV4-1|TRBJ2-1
CASSQGEQFF
TGCGCCAGCAGCCAAGGGGAGCAGTTCTTC
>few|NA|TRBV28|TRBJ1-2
CASSWENYGYTF
TGTGCCAGCAGTTGGGAGAACTATGGCTACACCTTC
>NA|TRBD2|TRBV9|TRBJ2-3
CASSVGLAGTTDTQYF
TGTGCCAGCAGCGTTGGGCTAGCGGGGACCACAGATACGCAGTATTTT
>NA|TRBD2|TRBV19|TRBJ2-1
CASSPQIAGGREQFF
TGTGCCAGTAGTCCCCAGATAGCGGGGGGAAGGGAGCAGTTCTTC
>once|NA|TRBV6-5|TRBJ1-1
CASSYLQALGTEAFF
TGTGCCAGCAGTTACTTACAGGCTTTGGGCACTGAAGCTTTCTTT
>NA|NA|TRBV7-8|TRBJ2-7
CASSPSYEQYF
TGTGCCAGCAGCCCCTCCTACGAGCAGTACTTC
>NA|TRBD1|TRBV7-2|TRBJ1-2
CASSLTGSTNYGYTF
TGTGCCAGCAGCTTGACAGGGTCTACTAACTATGGCTACACCTTC
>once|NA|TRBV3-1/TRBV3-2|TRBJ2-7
CASSPQPYEQYF
TGTGCCAGCAGCCCCCAACCCTACGAGCAGTACTTC
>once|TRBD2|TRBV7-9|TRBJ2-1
CAWGLAGVYNEQFF
TGTGCCTGGGGGCTAGCGGGGGTCTACAATGAGCAGTTCTTC
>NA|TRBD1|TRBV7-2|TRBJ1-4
CASSLTGANEKLFF
TGTGCCAGCAGCCTAACAGGGGCCAATGAAAAACTGTTTTTT
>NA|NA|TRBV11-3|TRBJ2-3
CASSLSLQGGADTQYF
TGTGCCAGCAGCTTATCATTACAGGGAGGGGCAGATACGCAGTATTTT
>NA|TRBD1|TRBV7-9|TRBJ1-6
CASRPGQGGDSPLHF
TGTGCCAGCAGACCTGGACAGGGGGGGGATTCACCCCTCCACTTT
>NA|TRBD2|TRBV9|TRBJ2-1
CASSATSGGYNEQFF
TGTGCCAGCAGCGCAACTAGCGGGGGGTACAATGAGCAGTTCTTC
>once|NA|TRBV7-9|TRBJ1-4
CASSSMVVGQEKLFF
TGTGCCAGCAGCTCGATGGTGGTGGGCCAGGAAAAACTGTTTTTT
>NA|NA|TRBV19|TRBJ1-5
CASSIDQGSKGQPQHF
TGTGCCAGTAGTATAGATCAGGGCTCCAAAGGGCAGCCCCAGCATTTT